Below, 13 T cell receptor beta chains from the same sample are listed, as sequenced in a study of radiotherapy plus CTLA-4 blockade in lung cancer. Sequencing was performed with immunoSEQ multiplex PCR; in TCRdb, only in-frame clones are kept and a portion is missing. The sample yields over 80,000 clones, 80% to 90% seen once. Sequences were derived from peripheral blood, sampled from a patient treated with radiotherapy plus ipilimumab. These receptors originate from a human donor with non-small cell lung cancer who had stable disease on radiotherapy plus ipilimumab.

For the CDR3, the DNA is TGTGCCAGCTCCCCGGACCAACTGAACACTGAAGCTTTCTTT. Its translation is CASSPDQLNTEAFF. This chain joins TRBV18 and TRBJ1-1; no reliable D call. CDR3 length: 14 amino acids. The ends were cut back, 6 bases at V and 0 bases at J, with 11 bases in the middle. Germline V gene lookup returns CDR1 KGHSH and CDR2 LQKENI.

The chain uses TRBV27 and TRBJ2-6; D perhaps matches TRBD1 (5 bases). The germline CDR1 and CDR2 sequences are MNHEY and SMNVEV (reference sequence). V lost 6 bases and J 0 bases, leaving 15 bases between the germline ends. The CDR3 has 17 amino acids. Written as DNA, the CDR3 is TGTGCCAGCAGGAAAGTCTCGACAGACTCTGGGGCCAACGTCCTGACTTTC. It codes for CASRKVSTDSGANVLTF.

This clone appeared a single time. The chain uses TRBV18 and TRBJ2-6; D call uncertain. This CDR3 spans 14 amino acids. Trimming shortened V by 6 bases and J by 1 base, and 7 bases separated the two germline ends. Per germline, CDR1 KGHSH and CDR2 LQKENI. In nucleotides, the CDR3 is TGTGCCAGCTCGAAAAAATCTGGGGCCAACGTCCTGACTTTC. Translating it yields CASSKKSGANVLTF. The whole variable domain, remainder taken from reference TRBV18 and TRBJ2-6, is NAGVMQNPRHLVRRRGQEARLRCSPMKGHSHVYWYRQLPEEGLKFMVYLQKENIIDESGMPKERFSAEFPKEGPSILRIQQVVRGDSAAYFCASSKKSGANVLTFGAGSRLTVL.

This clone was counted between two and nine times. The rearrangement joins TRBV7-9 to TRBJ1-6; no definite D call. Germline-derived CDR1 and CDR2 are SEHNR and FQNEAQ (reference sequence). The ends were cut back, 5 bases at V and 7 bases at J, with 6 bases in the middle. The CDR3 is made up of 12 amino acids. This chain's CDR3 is CASSEENSPLHF. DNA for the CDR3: TGTGCCAGCAGCGAGGAGAATTCACCCCTCCACTTT.

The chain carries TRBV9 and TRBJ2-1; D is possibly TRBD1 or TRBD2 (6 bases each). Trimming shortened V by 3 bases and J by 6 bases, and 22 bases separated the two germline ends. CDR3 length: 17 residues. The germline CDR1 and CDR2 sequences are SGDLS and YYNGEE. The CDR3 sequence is CASSDSSGGPGSNEQFF. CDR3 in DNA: TGTGCCAGCAGCGACTCCTCTGGGGGGCCGGGATCCAATGAGCAGTTCTTC.

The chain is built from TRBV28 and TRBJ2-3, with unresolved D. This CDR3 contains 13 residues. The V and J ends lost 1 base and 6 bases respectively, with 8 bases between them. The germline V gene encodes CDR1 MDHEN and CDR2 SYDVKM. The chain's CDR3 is CASSLFVRDTQYF. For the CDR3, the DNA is TGTGCCAGCAGTTTATTTGTCCGCGATACGCAGTATTTT.

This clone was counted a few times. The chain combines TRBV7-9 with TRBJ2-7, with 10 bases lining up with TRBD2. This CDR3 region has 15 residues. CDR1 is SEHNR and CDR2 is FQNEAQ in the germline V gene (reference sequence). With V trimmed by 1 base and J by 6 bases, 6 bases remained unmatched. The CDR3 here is CASSLVSSGSSEQYF. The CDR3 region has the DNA TGTGCCAGCAGCTTAGTTTCTAGCGGGAGCAGCGAGCAGTACTTC.

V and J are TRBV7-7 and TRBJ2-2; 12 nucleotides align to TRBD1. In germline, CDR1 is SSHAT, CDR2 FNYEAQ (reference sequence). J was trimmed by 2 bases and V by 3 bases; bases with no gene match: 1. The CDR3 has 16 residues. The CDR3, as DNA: TGTGCCAGCAGCTTGGGACAGGGGGCCAACACCGGGGAGCTGTTTTTT. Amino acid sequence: CASSLGQGANTGELFF.

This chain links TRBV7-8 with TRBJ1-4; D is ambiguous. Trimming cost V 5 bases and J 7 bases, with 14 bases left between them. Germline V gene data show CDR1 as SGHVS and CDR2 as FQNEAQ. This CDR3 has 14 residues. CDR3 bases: TGTGCCAGCAGCCCCTCGGAGGTCGGTGAAAAACTGTTTTTT. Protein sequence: CASSPSEVGEKLFF.

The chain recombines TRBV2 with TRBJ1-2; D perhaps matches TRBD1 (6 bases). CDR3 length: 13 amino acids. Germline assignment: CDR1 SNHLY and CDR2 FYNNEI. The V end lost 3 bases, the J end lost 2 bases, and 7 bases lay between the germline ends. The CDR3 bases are TGTGCCAGCAGTGAGCAGGGGAACTATGGCTACACCTTC. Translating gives CASSEQGNYGYTF.

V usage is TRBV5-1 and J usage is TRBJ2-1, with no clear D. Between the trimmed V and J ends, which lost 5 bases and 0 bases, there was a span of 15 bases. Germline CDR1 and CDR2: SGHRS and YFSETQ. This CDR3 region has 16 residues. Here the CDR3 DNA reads TGCGCCAGCAGACCGGGCGGAGAAAGCTCCTACAATGAGCAGTTCTTC. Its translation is CASRPGGESSYNEQFF.

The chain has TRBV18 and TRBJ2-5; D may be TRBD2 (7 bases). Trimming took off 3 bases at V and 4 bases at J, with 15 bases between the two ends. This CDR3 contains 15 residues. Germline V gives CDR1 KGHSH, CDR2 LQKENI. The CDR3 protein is CASSPSGGRAETQYF. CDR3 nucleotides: TGTGCCAGCTCACCCTCCGGGGGGCGAGCAGAGACCCAGTACTTC.

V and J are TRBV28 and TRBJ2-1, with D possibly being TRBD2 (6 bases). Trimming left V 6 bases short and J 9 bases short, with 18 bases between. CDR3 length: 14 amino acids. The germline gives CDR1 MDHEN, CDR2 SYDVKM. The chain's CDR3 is CASSRAGSITEQFF. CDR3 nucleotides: TGTGCCAGCAGCCGAGCGGGCTCAATCACTGAGCAGTTCTTC. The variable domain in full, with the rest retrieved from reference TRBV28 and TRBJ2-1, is DVKVTQSSRYLVKRTGEKVFLECVQDMDHENMFWYRQDPGLGLRLIYFSYDVKMKEKGDIPEGYSVSREKKERFSLILESASTNQTSMYLCASSRAGSITEQFFGPGTRLTVL.